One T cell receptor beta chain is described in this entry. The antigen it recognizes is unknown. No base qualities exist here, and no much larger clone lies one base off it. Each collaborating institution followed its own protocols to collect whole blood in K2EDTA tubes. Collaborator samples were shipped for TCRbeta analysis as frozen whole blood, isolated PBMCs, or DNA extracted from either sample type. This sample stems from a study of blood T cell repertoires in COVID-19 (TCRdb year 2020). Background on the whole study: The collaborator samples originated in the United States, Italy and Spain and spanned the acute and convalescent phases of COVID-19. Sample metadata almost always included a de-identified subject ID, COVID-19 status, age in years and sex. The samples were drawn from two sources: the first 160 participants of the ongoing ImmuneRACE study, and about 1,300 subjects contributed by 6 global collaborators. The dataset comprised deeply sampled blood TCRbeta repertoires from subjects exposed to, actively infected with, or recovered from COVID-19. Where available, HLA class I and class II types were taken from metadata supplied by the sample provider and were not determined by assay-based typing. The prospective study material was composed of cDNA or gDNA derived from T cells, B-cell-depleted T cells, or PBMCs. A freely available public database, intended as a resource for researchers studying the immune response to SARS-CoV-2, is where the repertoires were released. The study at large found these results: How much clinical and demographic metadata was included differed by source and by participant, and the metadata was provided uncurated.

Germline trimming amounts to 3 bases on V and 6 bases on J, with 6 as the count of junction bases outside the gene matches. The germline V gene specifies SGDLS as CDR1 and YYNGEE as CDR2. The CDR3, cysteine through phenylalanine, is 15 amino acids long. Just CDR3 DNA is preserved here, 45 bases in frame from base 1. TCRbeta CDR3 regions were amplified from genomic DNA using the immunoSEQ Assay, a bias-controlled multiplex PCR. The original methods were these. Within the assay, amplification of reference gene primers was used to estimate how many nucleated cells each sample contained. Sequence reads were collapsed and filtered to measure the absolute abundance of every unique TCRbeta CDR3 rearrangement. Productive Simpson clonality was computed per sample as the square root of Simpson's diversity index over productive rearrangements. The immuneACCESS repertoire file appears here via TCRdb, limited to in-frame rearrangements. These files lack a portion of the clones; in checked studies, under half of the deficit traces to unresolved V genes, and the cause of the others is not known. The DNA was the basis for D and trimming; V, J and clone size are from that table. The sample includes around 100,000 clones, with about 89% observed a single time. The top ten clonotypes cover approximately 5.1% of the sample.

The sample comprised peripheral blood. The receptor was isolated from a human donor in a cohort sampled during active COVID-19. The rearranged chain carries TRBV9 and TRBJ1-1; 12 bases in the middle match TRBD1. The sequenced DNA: TGTGCCAGCAGCGCGGGACAGGGGGCTTTGGCTGAAGCTTTCTTT. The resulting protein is CASSAGQGALAEAFF.